Sequencing of this TCR beta chain was carried out in a study of blood T cell repertoires in COVID-19. The wider study: The study drew acute and convalescent COVID-19 samples from the United States, Italy and Spain. In each case, the material was cDNA or gDNA derived from T cells, B-cell-depleted T cells, or PBMCs.

This CDR3 spans 13 amino acids. The ends were cut back, 2 bases at V and 4 bases at J, with 8 bases in the middle. Study processing details: Amplified reference gene primers provided the basis for estimating nucleated cell counts. Profiling relied on immunoSEQ multiplex PCR, and the TCRdb table lists in-frame clones only, not all of them. The DNA gave D and trimming, while V, J and clone size come from that table. The sample lists around 190,000 clones, roughly nine tenths occurring once. The sequence came from a man between 65 and 85 years old with active or convalescent COVID-19. J is TRBJ1-2 and V is TRBV12-3 or TRBV12-4, with no clear D. Sequenced input: peripheral blood. CDR3 bases: TGTGCCAGCAGTTTATCGGGGAGCTATGGCTACACCTTC. Translation: CASSLSGSYGYTF.